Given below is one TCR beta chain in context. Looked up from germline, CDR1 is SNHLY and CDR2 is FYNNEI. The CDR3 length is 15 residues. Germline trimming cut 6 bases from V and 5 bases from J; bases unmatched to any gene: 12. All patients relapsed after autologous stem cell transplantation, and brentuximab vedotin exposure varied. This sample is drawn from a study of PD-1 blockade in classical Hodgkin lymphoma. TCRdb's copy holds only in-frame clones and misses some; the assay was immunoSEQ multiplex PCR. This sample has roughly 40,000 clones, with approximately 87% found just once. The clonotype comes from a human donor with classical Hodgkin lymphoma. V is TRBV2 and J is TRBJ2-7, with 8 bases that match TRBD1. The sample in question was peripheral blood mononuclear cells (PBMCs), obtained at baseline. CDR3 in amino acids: CASRREQGGWDEQYF. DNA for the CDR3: TGTGCCAGCAGGAGGGAACAGGGGGGTTGGGACGAGCAGTACTTC.